Sequencing of this T cell receptor beta chain was carried out in a study of T cells in Graves' hyperthyroidism and ophthalmopathy. Newly diagnosed patients aged 18 to 65 had hyperthyroidism of under 2 months' duration. The table lists this clonotype with many counts. Template material for amplifying TCR beta CDR3 regions consisted of RNA transcripts. Initially, a first-round RT-PCR of the TCR CDR3 employed the HTBI primer set. TCRdb analysed the multiplex PCR reads with MiXCR anew, one entry per CDR3 protein. The table shows more than 450,000 distinct CDR3 sequences, with 14% occurring only once. Sequencing was performed on blood. The sequence derives from a woman aged 40 to 49 with Graves' hyperthyroidism.

In DNA, the CDR3 is TGTGCCAGCAGCCGGGGGGGCGGGGGTGGCTACACCTTC. The encoded protein is CASSRGGGGGYTF. V gene TRBV27 combines with J gene TRBJ1-2; the D gene is possibly TRBD1 (6 bases). The CDR3 spans 13 residues. Germline V CDR1 and CDR2: MNHEY, SMNVEV (reference sequence). V lost 6 bases to trimming and J lost 7 bases, with 15 bases between them.